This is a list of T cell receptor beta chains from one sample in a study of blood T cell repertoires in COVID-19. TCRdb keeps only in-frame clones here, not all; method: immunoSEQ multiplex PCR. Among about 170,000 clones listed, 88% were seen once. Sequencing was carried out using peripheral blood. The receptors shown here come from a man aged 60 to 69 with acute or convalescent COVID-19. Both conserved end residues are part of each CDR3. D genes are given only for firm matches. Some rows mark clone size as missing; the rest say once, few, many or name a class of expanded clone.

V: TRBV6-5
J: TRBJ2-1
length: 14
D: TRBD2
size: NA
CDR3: CASGEGQRGNEQFF
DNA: TGTGCCAGCGGGGAGGGGCAGCGGGGGAATGAGCAGTTCTTC

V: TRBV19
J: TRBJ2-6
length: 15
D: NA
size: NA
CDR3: CASSLRGTGANVLTF
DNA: TGTGCCAGTAGTCTCAGGGGAACCGGGGCCAACGTCCTGACTTTC

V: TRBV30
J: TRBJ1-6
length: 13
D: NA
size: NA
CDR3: CASAAGVNSPLHF
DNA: TGTGCCTCGGCCGCCGGGGTGAATTCACCCCTCCACTTT

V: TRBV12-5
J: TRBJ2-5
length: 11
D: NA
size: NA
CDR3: CASGIGETQYF
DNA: TGTGCTAGTGGTATCGGGGAGACCCAGTACTTC

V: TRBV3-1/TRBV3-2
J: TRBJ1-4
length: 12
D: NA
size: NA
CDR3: CASSQREGKLFF
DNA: TGTGCCAGCAGCCAAAGGGAGGGGAAACTGTTTTTT

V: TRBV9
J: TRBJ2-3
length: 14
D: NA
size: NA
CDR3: CASSGPGGRDTQYF
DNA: TGTGCCAGCAGCGGCCCGGGGGGCCGAGATACGCAGTATTTT

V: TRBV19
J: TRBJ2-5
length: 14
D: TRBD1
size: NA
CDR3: CASSTTGGQETQYF
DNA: TGTGCCAGTAGTACGACAGGGGGCCAAGAGACCCAGTACTTC

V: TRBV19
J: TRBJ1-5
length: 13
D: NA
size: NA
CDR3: CASSPDTNQPQHF
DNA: TGTGCCAGTAGCCCCGACACCAATCAGCCCCAGCATTTT

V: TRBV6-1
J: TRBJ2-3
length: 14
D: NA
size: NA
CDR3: CASSEWETTDTQYF
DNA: TGTGCCAGCAGTGAATGGGAGACCACAGATACGCAGTATTTT

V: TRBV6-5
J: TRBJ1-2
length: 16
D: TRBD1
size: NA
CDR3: CASSSTTGGNNYGYTF
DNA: TGTGCCAGCAGTTCCACGACAGGGGGGAATAACTATGGCTACACCTTC

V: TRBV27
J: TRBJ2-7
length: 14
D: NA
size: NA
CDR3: CASRFRVSSYEQYF
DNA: TGTGCCAGCAGATTCCGGGTCTCAAGCTACGAGCAGTACTTC

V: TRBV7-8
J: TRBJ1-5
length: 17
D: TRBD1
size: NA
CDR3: CASTSTSTGGAFQPQHF
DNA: TGTGCCAGCACCTCGACCTCCACAGGGGGCGCCTTTCAGCCCCAGCATTTT

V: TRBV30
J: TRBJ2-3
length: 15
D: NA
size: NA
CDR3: CAWSVYGTSTDTQYF
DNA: TGTGCCTGGAGTGTATACGGGACTAGCACAGATACGCAGTATTTT

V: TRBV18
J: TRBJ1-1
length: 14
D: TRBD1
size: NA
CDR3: CASSPGDRAPEAFF
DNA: TGTGCCAGCTCACCAGGGGACAGGGCACCTGAAGCTTTCTTT

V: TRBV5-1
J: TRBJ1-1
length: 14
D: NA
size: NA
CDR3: CASSFGSGGTEAFF
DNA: TGCGCCAGCAGCTTCGGTTCCGGAGGAACTGAAGCTTTCTTT

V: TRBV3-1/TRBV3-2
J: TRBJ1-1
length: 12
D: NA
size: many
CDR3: CASSPGSTEAFF
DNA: TGTGCCAGCAGCCCGGGGAGCACTGAAGCTTTCTTT

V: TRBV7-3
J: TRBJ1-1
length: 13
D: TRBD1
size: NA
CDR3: CASSWQGGTEAFF
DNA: TGTGCCAGCAGCTGGCAGGGGGGCACTGAAGCTTTCTTT

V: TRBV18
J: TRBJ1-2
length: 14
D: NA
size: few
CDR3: CASSPGQDHYGYTF
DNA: TGTGCCAGCTCACCAGGCCAAGATCACTATGGCTACACCTTC

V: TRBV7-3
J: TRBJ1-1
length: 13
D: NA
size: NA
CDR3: CASSGQPNTEAFF
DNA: TGTGCCAGCAGCGGACAACCGAACACTGAAGCTTTCTTT

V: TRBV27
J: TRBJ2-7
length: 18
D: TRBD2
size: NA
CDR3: CASSDHRDYQSDYYEQYF
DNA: TGTGCCAGCAGTGACCACCGGGACTACCAAAGCGACTACTACGAGCAGTACTTC

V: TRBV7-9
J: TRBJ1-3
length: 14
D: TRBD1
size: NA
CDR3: CASASGQGRNTIYF
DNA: TGTGCCAGCGCCTCCGGACAGGGGAGGAACACCATATATTTT

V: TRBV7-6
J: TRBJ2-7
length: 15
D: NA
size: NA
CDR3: CASSLAGRGDYEQYF
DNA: TGTGCCAGCAGCCTGGCGGGCAGGGGGGACTACGAGCAGTACTTC

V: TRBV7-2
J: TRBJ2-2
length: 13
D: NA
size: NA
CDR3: CASSLVEVGELFF
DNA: TGTGCCAGCAGCTTAGTAGAAGTCGGGGAGCTGTTTTTT

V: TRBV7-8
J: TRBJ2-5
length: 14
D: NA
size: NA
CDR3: CASSLEGGRETQYF
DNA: TGTGCCAGCAGCTTAGAGGGGGGGCGTGAGACCCAGTACTTC

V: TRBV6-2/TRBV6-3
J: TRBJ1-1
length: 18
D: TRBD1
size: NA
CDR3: CASSYSQFRTGLNTEAFF
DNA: TGTGCCAGCAGTTACTCACAGTTTCGGACAGGACTGAACACTGAAGCTTTCTTT

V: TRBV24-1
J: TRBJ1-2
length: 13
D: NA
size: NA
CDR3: CATSDPGFYGYTF
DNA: TGTGCCACCAGTGACCCAGGGTTCTATGGCTACACCTTC

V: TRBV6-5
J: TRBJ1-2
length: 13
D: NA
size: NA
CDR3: CASTKTGTRGYTF
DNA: TGTGCCAGCACCAAAACCGGGACTCGCGGCTACACCTTC

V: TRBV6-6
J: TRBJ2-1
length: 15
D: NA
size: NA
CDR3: CASSLDRTGDNEQFF
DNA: TGTGCCAGCAGTTTAGATCGGACTGGGGACAATGAGCAGTTCTTC

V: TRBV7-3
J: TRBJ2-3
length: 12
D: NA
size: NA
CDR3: CASSNYSGTQYF
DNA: TGTGCCAGCAGCAACTACTCTGGTACGCAGTATTTT

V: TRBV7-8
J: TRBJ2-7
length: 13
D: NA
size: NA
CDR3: CASSAPGSYEQYF
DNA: TGTGCCAGCAGCGCCCCCGGCTCCTACGAGCAGTACTTC

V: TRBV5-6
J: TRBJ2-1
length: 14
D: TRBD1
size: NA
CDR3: CASSLVQVRGSQFF
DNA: TGTGCCAGCAGCTTGGTTCAGGTCAGGGGGTCCCAGTTCTTC

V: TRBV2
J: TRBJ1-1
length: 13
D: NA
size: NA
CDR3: CASSAYVNTEAFF
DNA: TGTGCCAGCAGTGCCTATGTGAACACTGAAGCTTTCTTT

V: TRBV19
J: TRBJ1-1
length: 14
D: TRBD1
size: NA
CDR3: CASSIDQGGTEAFF
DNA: TGTGCCAGTAGTATAGATCAGGGGGGAACTGAAGCTTTCTTT

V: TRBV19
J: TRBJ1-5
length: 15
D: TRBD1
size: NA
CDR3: CASSPGTGRNQPQHF
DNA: TGTGCCAGTAGTCCCGGGACAGGGCGCAATCAGCCCCAGCATTTT

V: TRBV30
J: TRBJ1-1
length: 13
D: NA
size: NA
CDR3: CAWDVRGNTEAFF
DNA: TGTGCCTGGGATGTAAGAGGGAACACTGAAGCTTTCTTT

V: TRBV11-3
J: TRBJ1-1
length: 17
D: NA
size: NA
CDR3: CASSLGPRGGRPTEAFF
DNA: TGTGCCAGCAGCTTAGGGCCTCGGGGGGGGAGACCCACTGAAGCTTTCTTT

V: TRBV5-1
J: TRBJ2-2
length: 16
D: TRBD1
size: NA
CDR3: CASSARQGANTGELFF
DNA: TGCGCCAGCAGCGCCCGACAGGGGGCGAACACCGGGGAGCTGTTTTTT

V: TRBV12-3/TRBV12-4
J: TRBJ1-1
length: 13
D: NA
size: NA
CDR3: CASSSNRGTEAFF
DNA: TGTGCCAGCAGTTCGAACAGAGGGACTGAAGCTTTCTTT

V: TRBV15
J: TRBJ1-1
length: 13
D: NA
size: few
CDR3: CATSVPLNTEAFF
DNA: TGTGCCACCAGCGTTCCCTTGAACACTGAAGCTTTCTTT

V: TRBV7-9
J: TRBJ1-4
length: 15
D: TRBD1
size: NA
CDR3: CASSDTGGGGEKLFF
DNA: TGTGCCAGCAGCGACACAGGGGGCGGAGGTGAAAAACTGTTTTTT

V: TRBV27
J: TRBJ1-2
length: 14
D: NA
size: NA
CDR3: CASSSLQGPYGYTF
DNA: TGTGCCAGCAGCAGTCTTCAGGGGCCCTATGGCTACACCTTC

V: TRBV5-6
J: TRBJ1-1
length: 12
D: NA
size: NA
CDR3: CASSPGTLEAFF
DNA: TGTGCCAGCAGCCCCGGGACACTCGAAGCTTTCTTT